These 29 T cell receptor beta chains were sequenced from one sample in a study of beta chain features in type 1 diabetes. For these receptors, no antigen is known. Whole-study findings and limits: Type 1 diabetes patients had TCRB CDR3s that were shorter (moderately but significantly so) in all four CD4+ subsets.

Every bit of the isolated RNA underwent reverse transcription, so sequencing read expressed TCRB transcripts. Libraries were prepared by immunoSEQ multiplex PCR; TCRdb keeps only in-frame clonotypes and omits some of them. The sample lists approximately 730,000 clones, 13% occurring once. The specimen was naive CD4+ T cells from blood. The source of these receptors is a man between 18 and 35 years old with type 1 diabetes.

This clone appeared a few times. The V call is TRBV5-1, the J call TRBJ2-1, with D perhaps matching TRBD1 (5 bases). Deletions cut 0 bases from V and 2 bases from J, with 12 bases between. Germline V gives CDR1 SGHRS, CDR2 YFSETQ. There are 16 residues in the CDR3. Here the CDR3 DNA reads TGCGCCAGCAGCTTGGGGGGCAACGGGCCCTACAATGAGCAGTTCTTC. Its protein product is CASSLGGNGPYNEQFF.

This rearrangement joins TRBV14 to TRBJ1-2; D is possibly TRBD1 (6 bases). The CDR3 is made up of 15 amino acids. V lost 4 bases to trimming and J lost 5 bases, with 17 bases between them. CDR1 is SGHDN, CDR2 FVKESK, per germline. CDR3 residues: CASSPQGGKTYGYTF. The DNA for the CDR3 is TGTGCCAGCAGCCCTCAAGGGGGGAAGACTTATGGCTACACCTTC.

This clone was seen a few times. The J gene is TRBJ2-7, the V gene TRBV5-4, with a possible D match to TRBD2 (6 bases). V dropped 4 bases and J dropped 1 base, with 12 bases sitting between them. There are 14 residues in the CDR3. Germline V CDR1 and CDR2: SGHNT, YYREEE (reference sequence). The CDR3: CASSPWGLSYEQYF. CDR3 sequence (DNA): TGTGCCAGCAGCCCCTGGGGACTTTCCTACGAGCAGTACTTC.

This clone was seen only a few times. This chain uses TRBV18 with TRBJ2-1, with D perhaps matching TRBD1 or TRBD2 (5 bases each). The germline gives CDR1 KGHSH, CDR2 LQKENI. The V and J ends lost 1 base and 3 bases respectively, with 13 bases between them. This CDR3 is 16 amino acids long. The CDR3 region has the DNA TGTGCCAGCTCACCACGGGACGGAGGATTCTACAATGAGCAGTTCTTC. This sequence encodes CASSPRDGGFYNEQFF.

The chain uses TRBV5-1 and TRBJ2-1, with 8 bases aligning to TRBD1. The CDR3 totals 14 residues. Germline V lookup: CDR1 SGHRS, CDR2 YFSETQ. With 2 bases clipped from V and 6 bases from J, the junction kept 4 bases outside the gene matches. CDR3 DNA sequence: TGCGCCAGCAGCTTAGGGGGACAGGTCAATGAGCAGTTCTTC. It specifies CASSLGGQVNEQFF.

This clone was observed a few times. This chain uses TRBV15 with TRBJ2-5; D not certain. V lost 0 bases and J 5 bases, leaving 10 bases between the germline ends. Looked up from germline, CDR1 is LNHNV and CDR2 is YYDKDF (reference sequence). The CDR3 is 14 amino acids. CDR3 residues: CATSRDQEGETQYF. The CDR3 nucleotides are TGTGCCACCAGCAGAGATCAGGAAGGGGAGACCCAGTACTTC.

Only a few counts were recorded for this clone. CDR3 in amino acids: CASSLDPGGSYEQYF. DNA of the CDR3: TGCGCCAGCAGCTTGGATCCAGGTGGCTCCTACGAGCAGTACTTC. This chain links TRBV5-1 with TRBJ2-7; no clear D. The germline V and J ends were trimmed by 0 bases and 0 bases, with 10 bases remaining between them. The germline V gene has CDR1 SGHRS and CDR2 YFSETQ. The CDR3 runs to 15 residues.

This clone turned up a few times. The J gene is TRBJ2-4, the V gene TRBV28, with 7 bases fitting TRBD1. The ends lost 4 bases at V and 1 base at J; junction bases unmatched: 13. Germline assignment: CDR1 MDHEN and CDR2 SYDVKM. The CDR3 contains 18 residues. CDR3 sequence: CASSSVDRKVRAKNIQYF. Written as DNA, the CDR3 is TGTGCCAGCAGTTCGGTGGACAGGAAGGTACGGGCCAAAAACATTCAGTACTTC.

The V call is TRBV7-3, the J call TRBJ2-5; no reliable D call. The CDR3 spans 14 residues. Looked up from germline, CDR1 is SGHTA and CDR2 is FQGTGA. V gave up 2 bases and J gave up 5 bases, with 12 bases separating them. The CDR3 is CASSLAPEDETQYF. CDR3 coding DNA: TGTGCCAGCAGCTTAGCTCCCGAAGACGAGACCCAGTACTTC.

The gene calls are TRBV25-1 and TRBJ1-4; possibly TRBD1 for D (6 bases). The CDR3 contains 18 residues. Germline CDR1 is MGHDK and CDR2 is SYGVNS. V was clipped by 3 bases and J by 0 bases, with 17 bases between them. CDR3 in amino acids: CASSEFGRQAPTNEKLFF. CDR3 DNA: TGTGCCAGCAGTGAGTTTGGGCGACAGGCCCCAACTAATGAAAAACTGTTTTTT.

V and J are TRBV7-3 and TRBJ2-3; D is unclear. CDR1 and CDR2 from the germline V gene are SGHTA and FQGTGA. This CDR3 comprises 15 residues. Trimming took 4 bases from V and 5 from J, leaving 16 bases between them. The DNA for the CDR3 is TGTGCCAGCAGCTCCCTTCGAGGCAATCAAGATACGCAGTATTTT. It specifies CASSSLRGNQDTQYF.

CDR3 amino acids: CASSLGEDRGTEAFF. The CDR3 nucleotides are TGTGCCAGCAGCCTAGGGGAGGACAGGGGGACTGAAGCTTTCTTT. The V gene is TRBV7-2, the J gene TRBJ1-1; TRBD1 matches 10 bases. This CDR3 has 15 amino acids. The germline gives CDR1 SGHTA, CDR2 FQGNSA. The V and J ends lost 5 bases and 5 bases, in that order; junction bases with no gene match: 8.

This clone was counted only a few times. The chain recombines TRBV15 with TRBJ1-6; 7 nucleotides align to TRBD1. V shed 5 bases and J 0 bases; nucleotides not matched to a gene: 10. This CDR3 is 18 amino acids long. The germline V gene has CDR1 LNHNV and CDR2 YYDKDF (reference sequence). CDR3 in DNA: TGTGCCACCAGCCGGACAGGCCTGGGGAGCTCCTATAATTCACCCCTCCACTTT. It specifies CATSRTGLGSSYNSPLHF.

The chain carries TRBV7-8 and TRBJ2-5; 11 bases align to TRBD2. V lost 2 bases to trimming and J lost 2 bases; unmatched junction nucleotides: 7. This CDR3 is 17 amino acids long. Germline V gene lookup returns CDR1 SGHVS and CDR2 FQNEAQ. The CDR3 protein is CASSLSHSGGEQETQYF. The CDR3 DNA is TGTGCCAGCAGCTTATCCCATAGCGGGGGGGAACAAGAGACCCAGTACTTC.

The rearrangement uses TRBV2 and TRBJ1-5; D possibly corresponds to TRBD1 (5 bases). Germline CDR1 and CDR2: SNHLY and FYNNEI. The V and J ends lost 4 bases and 9 bases respectively, with 10 bases between them. The CDR3 is 12 residues long. This CDR3 reads CASSVGVGPQHF. DNA for the CDR3: TGTGCCAGCAGTGTGGGGGTGGGGCCCCAGCATTTT.

The chain links TRBV7-2 to TRBJ2-7; D not certain. V lost 4 bases, J lost 2 bases, and 9 bases lay in between. In germline, CDR1 is SGHTA, CDR2 FQGNSA. The CDR3 has 13 residues. CDR3 sequence: CASSSGSTYEQYF. CDR3 nucleotide sequence: TGTGCCAGCAGCTCCGGGTCAACCTACGAGCAGTACTTC.

This clone was picked up a small number of times. This chain joins TRBV20-1 and TRBJ1-1; no firm D call. This CDR3 has 11 residues. V was trimmed by 6 bases and J by 6 bases, leaving 11 bases between them. Germline assignment: CDR1 DFQATT and CDR2 SNEGSKA (reference sequence). Here the CDR3 DNA reads TGCAGTGCCCTGTCGGTCCCTGAAGCTTTCTTT. Translation gives CSALSVPEAFF.

This clone appeared a few times. The J gene is TRBJ2-5, the V gene TRBV5-6; D might be TRBD1 (6 bases). V lost 8 bases, J lost 5 bases, and 19 bases lay in between. Germline V gene sequence: CDR1 SGHDT, CDR2 YYEEEE. The CDR3 is 14 residues long. CDR3 loop: CARRAWQGCETQYF. CDR3 sequence (DNA): TGTGCCAGGCGAGCTTGGCAGGGGTGCGAGACCCAGTACTTC.

The genes are TRBV5-1 and TRBJ2-7; D is unclear. Germline CDR1 SGHRS, CDR2 YFSETQ. The CDR3 extends over 14 amino acids. V was shortened by 0 bases and J by 3 bases, with 10 bases between the two germline ends. CDR3: CASSLGPGHYEQYF. CDR3 bases: TGCGCCAGCAGCTTGGGCCCCGGGCACTACGAGCAGTACTTC.

The rearrangement joins TRBV9 to TRBJ1-5, with TRBD1 identical over 8 bases. Germline CDR1 reads SGDLS; CDR2 reads YYNGEE. The CDR3 runs 19 residues. V shed 0 bases, J shed 0 bases, and the junction held 11 bases outside the gene matches. The chain's CDR3 is CASSVGPGTGAYSNQPQHF. The CDR3 DNA follows: TGTGCCAGCAGCGTAGGCCCCGGGACAGGAGCTTATAGCAATCAGCCCCAGCATTTT.

This sequence joins TRBV10-3 and TRBJ1-1; D perhaps matches TRBD1 (5 bases). CDR1 and CDR2 from the germline V gene are ENHRY and SYGVKD. The CDR3 extends over 13 amino acids. V lost 2 bases, J lost 7 bases, and 11 bases lay in between. For the CDR3, the DNA is TGTGCCATCAGTGAGGGAGGGACCAATGAAGCTTTCTTT. Translated, it gives CAISEGGTNEAFF.

This clone was found a few times. The chain couples TRBV10-3 to TRBJ2-5; D is undetermined. Germline V lookup: CDR1 ENHRY, CDR2 SYGVKD. Trimming stripped 0 bases from V and 4 bases from J, with 9 bases between. The CDR3 length is 14 residues. CDR3 bases: TGTGCCATCAGTGAGTCGATATTCGGAGAGACCCAGTACTTC. As protein: CAISESIFGETQYF.

The chain is built from TRBV5-6 and TRBJ2-5, with 9 bases lining up with TRBD2. The length of the CDR3 is 16 residues. The germline CDR1 and CDR2 sequences are SGHDT and YYEEEE. Germline trimming cut 4 bases from V and 5 bases from J; bases unmatched to any gene: 12. The CDR3 loop reads CASSALGGGAGETQYF. CDR3 sequence (DNA): TGTGCCAGCAGCGCCCTTGGCGGGGGGGCTGGTGAGACCCAGTACTTC.

This clone was seen only a few times. This chain connects TRBV7-9 to TRBJ1-5; tentative D call: TRBD1 (5 bases). The CDR3 runs 14 residues. Trimming removed 5 bases at V and 5 bases at J, with 13 bases between. The germline gives CDR1 SEHNR, CDR2 FQNEAQ (reference sequence). CDR3 region: CASSGGTTHQPQHF. The CDR3 coding sequence is TGTGCCAGCAGCGGCGGGACTACTCATCAGCCCCAGCATTTT.

The chain combines TRBV27 with TRBJ2-2, with 8 positions matching TRBD1. The V segment lost 6 bases and the J segment 4 bases; nucleotides outside the gene matches: 4. Germline CDR1 reads MNHEY; CDR2 reads SMNVEV (reference sequence). The CDR3 sequence is 14 residues long. The CDR3 here is CASRDRVLTGELFF. The CDR3 region has the DNA TGTGCCAGCAGGGACAGGGTTCTCACCGGGGAGCTGTTTTTT.

The genes are TRBV21-1 and TRBJ2-7; whether TRBD1, the table's D call, matches the DNA was not checked. TRBV21-1 is termed a pseudogene. The CDR3 totals 16 residues. CDR3 loop: CASSKPPDRGFEEQYF. The CDR3 DNA reads as TGTGCCAGCAGCAAACCCCCGGACAGGGGTTTCGAAGAGCAGTACTTC.

The J gene is TRBJ2-5, the V gene TRBV11-3, with TRBD2 as a possible D gene (7 bases). V was clipped by 4 bases and J by 5 bases, with 20 bases between them. Germline V gene lookup returns CDR1 SGHNT and CDR2 YENEEA. The CDR3 totals 16 residues. The CDR3 loop is CASSSTAGAVRETQYF. In DNA, the CDR3 is TGTGCCAGCAGCTCCACTGCGGGGGCGGTCAGGGAGACCCAGTACTTC.

Only a few counts were recorded for this clone. The rearrangement uses TRBV30 and TRBJ2-7; TRBD2 might be the D (5 bases). In germline, CDR1 is GTSNPN, CDR2 SVGIG (reference sequence). The ends were cut back, 4 bases at V and 6 bases at J, with 28 bases in the middle. There are 17 residues in the CDR3. The CDR3 coding sequence is TGTGCCTGGAAGACTAAAACGGCGATTCGAGGGAGTACCGAGCAGTACTTC. Residues: CAWKTKTAIRGSTEQYF.

This clone occurred a few times. The chain carries TRBV4-1 and TRBJ1-5; D not resolved. The germline V and J ends were trimmed by 0 bases and 0 bases, with 9 bases remaining between them. The CDR3 loop spans 16 amino acids. The V gene's germline CDR1 is MGHRA and CDR2 YSYEKL. CDR3 in amino acids: CASSQDTAYSNQPQHF. CDR3 in DNA: TGCGCCAGCAGCCAAGATACGGCTTATAGCAATCAGCCCCAGCATTTT.